This TCR beta chain was obtained from a study of T cell responses to AZD1222 COVID-19 vaccine. General study results and limits: Baseline antibody screening turned up just a handful of seropositive AZD1222 recipients. Most donors were white British, females outnumbered males, and clonal diversity was possibly underestimated.

Details on this clone: The target antigen is unknown.

The CDR3 consists of 14 residues. Germline values: CDR1 LGHNT, CDR2 FRNRAP. The V end lost 3 bases, the J end lost 3 bases, and 10 bases lay between the germline ends. Using immunoSEQ multiplex PCR, the repertoire was profiled, and TCRdb retains in-frame clones only, with some absent. The data hold approximately 50,000 clones, with more than 70% observed a single time. The TCR sequence derives from an adult in good health. This rearrangement joins TRBV12-5 to TRBJ2-3, with D possibly matching TRBD1 (6 bases). The sample in question was peripheral blood, obtained on day 0 of MenACWY control vaccination. The CDR3 DNA is TGTGCTAGTGGTTTACAGGGTAGGACAGATACGCAGTATTTT. Its protein product is CASGLQGRTDTQYF.